The T cell receptor beta chain under discussion was sequenced for a study of blood T cells in healthy people across ages. Study-wide results and caveats: Percentage of naive T cells showed a strong correlation with TCR beta diversity. A roughly linear age-dependent decrease characterized TCR beta diversity per million T cells.

With respect to this clonotype: What it recognizes is unknown.

Between the trimmed V and J ends, which lost 7 bases and 9 bases, there was a span of 13 bases. CDR1 and CDR2 from the germline V gene are LNHDA and SQIVND (reference sequence). The CDR3 sequence is 12 residues long. The use of a sample-barcoded 5' primer and a J-beta primer mix characterized a second PCR of roughly 7 to 12 cycles. Each of the cDNA molecules was tagged by a template-switch adaptor with 12 random nucleotides. Each CDR3 protein is one row after TCRdb ran MiXCR on the 5' RACE reads. The repertoire includes around 850,000 distinct CDR3 sequences, about 36% of them detected once, and approximately 13% sits in the top ten.

This sequence joins TRBV19 and TRBJ2-1; TRBD1 is a possible D gene (6 bases). Input material: blood. The TCR originated in a man aged 18 to 29 in good health. The CDR3 loop reads CASMVGGGEQFF. Written as DNA, the CDR3 is TGTGCCAGTATGGTAGGGGGTGGTGAGCAGTTCTTC.